This T cell receptor beta chain came from a study of human T cells and chemical hapten exposure. About the research overall: Sensitization involved placing 2% DPC onto a 2 cm by 2 cm region of upper inner arm skin. Findings of the study overall: Once DPC sensitization occurred, TCRs above 1 in 1000 frequency showed no change.

This sample's time point: patch test 2, 6 weeks after DPC sensitization. The treatment is: therapeutic diphenylcyclopropenone sensitization with weekly scalp DPC. The CDR3 covers 16 residues. Trimming removed 0 bases from V and 6 bases from J; junction bases left unmatched: 7. The germline V gene encodes CDR1 LGHNA and CDR2 YSLEER. A remark on this clonotype: The antigen remains unidentified.

Study processing details: A per-sample median of about 96,000 TCRs was observed, with a range of about 23,224 to 700,000. TCRdb itself ran the RACE reads through MiXCR, one entry per CDR3 protein. The authors' filters were not applied to this entry. This sample yields more than 70,000 distinct CDR3 sequences, of which 9.5% to 13% are seen a single time; more than 1.5% belongs to the top ten. The source was whole blood, collected in connection with sensitization to the hapten diphenylcyclopropenone (DPC). This clonotype originated in a man younger than 35 with alopecia areata. Some clones in this sample may be carry-over from other donors' samples. The chain joins TRBV4-3 to TRBJ2-1; 8 bases match TRBD1. This chain's CDR3 is CASSQEDRDWGNEQFF. The DNA for the CDR3 is TGCGCCAGCAGCCAAGAGGACAGGGACTGGGGCAATGAGCAGTTCTTC.